This T cell receptor (beta chain) derives from a study of radiation and T cells in renal cell carcinoma. Across the whole study: Nephrectomy followed 15 Gy stereotactic body radiation by 4 weeks.

TCRdb's table, derived via immunoSEQ multiplex PCR, lists solely in-frame clones and lacks some. The sample lists about 49,000 clones, about 83% occurring once. General study results and limits: Baseline intratumoral clonotype presence is unknown without pretreatment biopsies. Top tumor clonotypes rose in blood 2 weeks post-radiation, then contracted.

This sample's time point: baseline pretreatment blood. Treatment specified: 15 Gy SBRT to primary tumor, nephrectomy 4 weeks later. Blood was sampled at baseline, 2 weeks and 4 weeks after SBRT. About this clone: Its antigen is still unknown.

CDR1 is SGHTA and CDR2 is FQGTGA in the germline V gene. The length of the CDR3 is 13 residues. The V gene lost 5 bases and the J gene lost 2 bases, with 6 bases spanning the gap. The rearrangement links TRBV7-3 to TRBJ2-2, with D possibly matching TRBD1 (6 bases). The receptor was isolated from a woman aged 70-85 years with renal cell carcinoma. This sample comprised blood, obtained from a patient whose treatment included radiotherapy and nephrectomy. The CDR3 loop is CASSGTNTGELFF. CDR3 DNA: TGTGCCAGCAGCGGGACAAACACCGGGGAGCTGTTTTTT.